This TCR beta chain was sequenced in a study of post-analysis software for immune sequencing data. Overall study context: Some patients lacked subtype; others had relapsing-remitting, secondary progressive or progressive-relapsing disease.

Notes on this clonotype: What it recognizes is unknown.

Per the germline V gene, CDR1 is MNHNS and CDR2 is SASEGT. CDR3 length: 13 residues. Trimming removed 8 bases at V and 9 bases at J, with 18 bases between. Findings of the study overall: Compared with controls, patients had more of five TRBV segments, including TRBV5-6, TRBV5-1 and TRBV20-1. Those samples that were prepared in the same batch co-clustered strongly by F measure.

Unique-molecular-identifier-tagged TCR beta cDNA libraries were used. TCRdb reprocessed the PCR reads via MiXCR and lists one record per CDR3 protein. The table has some 500,000 distinct CDR3 sequences, 45% seen once; the top ten hold about an eighth. The V and J genes are TRBV6-1 and TRBJ2-3; D possibly corresponds to TRBD2 (5 bases). The clonotype comes from a girl under 18 with multiple sclerosis. What was sequenced was blood. The DNA for the CDR3 is TGTGCCAGCTCCCAGGTCCAACTAGTGACGCAGTATTTT. Translated, it gives CASSQVQLVTQYF.